One T cell receptor (beta chain) is described in this entry. The germline gives CDR1 GTSNPN, CDR2 SVGIG (reference sequence). V was pared by 4 bases and J by 4 bases, with 13 bases between. The CDR3 covers 13 residues. Enrollees, about 18 to 95 years old, lived in 24 US areas. The sample is drawn from a study of blood T cell repertoires in COVID-19. TCRdb's table, derived via immunoSEQ multiplex PCR, lists solely in-frame clones and lacks some. This table has a few hundred thousand clones, roughly 89% appearing once. The chain uses TRBV30 and TRBJ1-2; D is unclear. The sequenced sample was PBMCs or T cells enriched from blood (not recorded which). This sequence originates from a woman aged 18-35 years with acute COVID-19. CDR3 DNA: TGTGCCTGGACCGAAGGAGGGTTCTATGGCTACACCTTC. Protein sequence: CAWTEGGFYGYTF.